The 27 T cell receptor beta chains below come from one sample, sequenced in a study of regulatory and conventional T cells in breast cancer. Each CDR3 protein is one row after TCRdb ran MiXCR on the PCR reads. This sample yields over 15,000 distinct CDR3 sequences, of which more than 30% are seen a single time; approximately 1.5% belongs to the top ten. The sequencing sample was made of conventional T cells from blood. The origin of the receptors is a female donor in good health.

There are a few counts of this clonotype. The chain carries TRBV7-6 and TRBJ2-1, with TRBD2 identical over 9 bases. The CDR3 length is 16 residues. Germline V gene lookup returns CDR1 SGHVS and CDR2 FNYEAQ. Losses at the gene ends were 2 bases for V and 5 bases for J; bases not matched to a gene: 7. CDR3 region: CASSLSSGRIDNEQFF. CDR3 DNA: TGTGCCAGCAGCTTAAGTAGCGGGAGAATTGACAATGAGCAGTTCTTC.

By sample fraction, this clonotype is medium-sized (0.01 to 0.1%). The rearrangement links TRBV6-5 to TRBJ1-6, with TRBD1 as a possible D gene (5 bases). CDR1 and CDR2 from the germline V gene are MNHEY and SVGAGI. The CDR3 is 14 residues long. V lost 5 bases and J lost 7, with 12 bases in between. The CDR3 region is CASSAGRGNSPLHF. CDR3 DNA: TGTGCCAGCAGTGCGGGACGGGGAAATTCACCCCTCCACTTT.

There are a few counts of this clonotype. This chain connects TRBV5-1 to TRBJ2-3, with 8 positions matching TRBD2. V was pared by 8 bases and J by 4 bases, with 12 bases of the junction left unmatched. The germline V gene has CDR1 SGHRS and CDR2 YFSETQ. This CDR3 has 15 amino acids. The CDR3 nucleotides read TGCGCCAGTGGAGTAGCCAGCGGGGGCGCAGATACGCAGTATTTT. Protein sequence: CASGVASGGADTQYF. Full variable domain (missing parts from reference TRBV5-1 and TRBJ2-3): KAGVTQTPRYLIKTRGQQVTLSCSPISGHRSVSWYQQTPGQGLQFLFEYFSETQRNKGNFPGRFSGRQFSNSRSEMNVSTLELGDSALYLCASGVASGGADTQYFGPGTRLTVL.

This clonotype has a handful of counts. This chain joins TRBV27 and TRBJ1-1; 7 bases align to TRBD1. This CDR3 region has 15 residues. The junction had 13 bases not matched to a gene; V was cut back by 7 bases and J by 5 bases. Germline lookup yields CDR1 MNHEY and CDR2 SMNVEV (reference sequence). CDR3 in DNA: TGTGCCAGCACCCCTCGACAGGGTTTGGTGACTGAAGCTTTCTTT. This encodes CASTPRQGLVTEAFF.

The CDR3 loop reads CASSPGQGRTEAFF. CDR3 nucleotide sequence: TGTGCCAGCAGCCCGGGACAGGGGAGAACTGAAGCTTTCTTT. This chain uses TRBV7-3 with TRBJ1-1; 10 nucleotides agree with TRBD1. The CDR3 is 14 amino acids. The ends lost 5 bases at V and 5 bases at J; junction bases unmatched: 5. CDR1 and CDR2 (germline): SGHTA, FQGTGA.

The chain is built from TRBV7-9 and TRBJ2-7, with TRBD2 matching 8 bases. The V gene's germline CDR1 is SEHNR and CDR2 FQNEAQ (reference sequence). Trimming removed 5 bases from V and 0 bases from J; junction bases left unmatched: 6. This CDR3 has 15 amino acids. CDR3 nucleotides: TGTGCCAGCAGCACCTTAGCGGGAATCTCCTACGAGCAGTACTTC. It specifies CASSTLAGISYEQYF.

The genes are TRBV7-2 and TRBJ2-3; TRBD2 agrees at 15 bases. CDR1 SGHTA and CDR2 FQGNSA come from the germline V gene. V lost 6 bases to trimming and J lost 4 bases; unmatched junction nucleotides: 2. The CDR3 covers 15 residues. CDR3 nucleotides: TGTGCCAGCAGTCGGACTAGCGGGGGGGCAGATACGCAGTATTTT. This codes for CASSRTSGGADTQYF.

V usage is TRBV5-1 and J usage is TRBJ2-5; the match to TRBD1 covers 8 bases. From germline, CDR1 is SGHRS and CDR2 YFSETQ. The CDR3 is 15 amino acids. V gave up 3 bases and J gave up 5 bases; unmatched junction bases: 9. The CDR3 DNA reads as TGCGCCAGCAGCTCCTCCGACAGGGGTCGGGAGACCCAGTACTTC. Its protein is CASSSSDRGRETQYF.

The chain is built from TRBV29-1 and TRBJ2-7; 8 positions match TRBD1. V was clipped by 4 bases and J by 2 bases; unmatched bases: 4. Per the germline V gene, CDR1 is SQVTM and CDR2 is ANQGSEA. The CDR3 is made up of 13 amino acids. The CDR3 sequence: CSVGGQGPYEQYF. The CDR3 DNA is TGCAGCGTTGGAGGACAGGGCCCCTACGAGCAGTACTTC.

This clonotype was observed a few times. The genes are TRBV7-2 and TRBJ1-1; D gene uncertain. Germline values: CDR1 SGHTA, CDR2 FQGNSA. This CDR3 region has 14 residues. Trimming pared 1 base from V and 3 bases from J, leaving 9 bases between. The CDR3, as DNA: TGTGCCAGCAGCTTAGATTTCGATGACACTGAAGCTTTCTTT. It encodes CASSLDFDDTEAFF. Variable domain in full (rest from reference TRBV7-2 and TRBJ1-1): GAGVSQSPSNKVTEKGKDVELRCDPISGHTALYWYRQSLGQGLEFLIYFQGNSAPDKSGLPSDRFSAERTGGSVSTLTIQRTQQEDSAVYLCASSLDFDDTEAFFGQGTRLTVV.

This clonotype was picked up a small number of times. The genes are TRBV27 and TRBJ2-3; D remains ambiguous. V lost 7 bases, J lost 4 bases, and 12 bases lay in between. The CDR3 is made up of 13 amino acids. Per the germline V gene, CDR1 is MNHEY and CDR2 is SMNVEV (reference sequence). The CDR3 here is CASMGFSADTQYF. CDR3 bases: TGTGCCAGCATGGGGTTCAGTGCAGATACGCAGTATTTT.

The chain carries TRBV20-1 and TRBJ1-6, with D unclear. Germline CDR1 reads DFQATT; CDR2 reads SNEGSKA (reference sequence). With 5 bases removed from V and 14 bases from J, the gap between germline ends came to 13 bases. This CDR3 comprises 11 residues. CDR3 residues: CSAPDDLALHF. CDR3 nucleotides: TGCAGTGCTCCGGACGACCTAGCCCTCCACTTT.

This clonotype was detected once. Likely a read error: the CDR3 ends without its conserved phenylalanine or tryptophan. The rearrangement uses TRBV7-3 and TRBJ2-1; 11 bases align to TRBD2. J lost 7 bases, V lost 5 bases, and 16 bases had no gene match. Per the germline V gene, CDR1 is SGHTA and CDR2 is FQGTGA. The CDR3 contains 18 residues. CDR3 region: CASSPVAGGQNRGNEQFY. CDR3 coding DNA: TGTGCCAGCAGCCCAGTAGCGGGAGGGCAAAACCGGGGAAATGAGCAGTTCTAC.

This clonotype occurred a few times. J is TRBJ2-7 and V is TRBV12-3 or TRBV12-4; TRBD1 aligns across 7 bases. Trimming at V came to 6 bases and at J to 2 bases, leaving 10 bases not matched to a gene. The CDR3 is 15 amino acids. The CDR3: CASSLSGTVTYEQYF. The CDR3 DNA reads as TGTGCCAGCAGCTTAAGTGGGACAGTTACCTACGAGCAGTACTTC.

CDR3: CASSNTNEQFF. CDR3 nucleotide sequence: TGTGCCAGCAGCAATACCAATGAGCAGTTCTTC. The chain joins TRBV11-3 to TRBJ2-1; no clear D. CDR3 size: 11 residues. Germline-derived CDR1 and CDR2 are SGHNT and YENEEA. The V end lost 5 bases, the J end lost 6 bases, and 5 bases lay between the germline ends.

By frequency in the sample, this clonotype is medium-sized. This rearrangement joins TRBV7-8 to TRBJ1-1, with 9 bases that match TRBD1. The CDR3 runs 17 residues. Germline CDR1 reads SGHVS; CDR2 reads FQNEAQ. The trim removed 5 bases at V and 0 bases at J, leaving 10 bases unmatched. The CDR3 loop is CASSPLQTGGVNTEAFF. Here the CDR3 DNA reads TGTGCCAGCAGCCCTCTCCAGACAGGGGGGGTGAACACTGAAGCTTTCTTT.

This clonotype was detected only a few times. This chain uses TRBV4-2 with TRBJ2-3; 7 bases agree with TRBD2. J gave up 2 bases and V 4 bases, and 9 bases lay outside the gene matches. The CDR3 is made up of 16 amino acids. CDR1 is LGHNA and CDR2 is YNFKEQ in the germline V gene. The CDR3 loop is CASSPGFERDTDTQYF. CDR3 bases: TGTGCCAGCAGCCCCGGTTTTGAGCGGGACACAGATACGCAGTATTTT.

This clonotype has a handful of counts. The genes are TRBV29-1 and TRBJ2-2, with D possibly TRBD2 on 7 matching bases. There are 14 residues in the CDR3. With 7 bases removed from V and 0 bases from J, the gap between germline ends came to 12 bases. Germline V lookup: CDR1 SQVTM, CDR2 ANQGSEA. CDR3 amino acids: CSARGGSNTGELFF. CDR3 DNA: TGCAGCGCGAGGGGGGGATCGAACACCGGGGAGCTGTTTTTT.

The chain links TRBV5-1 to TRBJ2-1; 8 bases match TRBD2. From germline, CDR1 is SGHRS and CDR2 YFSETQ. This CDR3 spans 16 amino acids. V trimming: 3 bases; J trimming: 9 bases; junction bases outside the gene matches: 14. CDR3 DNA: TGCGCCAGCAGCTCTATCCCGGGACTAGATTTTGGTGAGCAGTTCTTC. Protein: CASSSIPGLDFGEQFF.

The J gene is TRBJ2-1, the V gene TRBV7-2; TRBD2 aligns across 9 bases. Losses at the gene ends were 1 base for V and 0 bases for J; bases not matched to a gene: 7. Per germline, CDR1 SGHTA and CDR2 FQGNSA. This CDR3 comprises 18 residues. The DNA of the CDR3 is TGTGCCAGCAGCTTAGGAACTAGCGGGTTTCTCTCCTACAATGAGCAGTTCTTC. Protein: CASSLGTSGFLSYNEQFF.

The V call is TRBV7-9, the J call TRBJ2-1, with TRBD1 matching 7 bases. The CDR3 is 15 amino acids. The germline gives CDR1 SEHNR, CDR2 FQNEAQ (reference sequence). Losses at the gene ends were 0 bases for V and 5 bases for J; bases not matched to a gene: 4. The CDR3 DNA sequence: TGTGCCAGCAGCTTAGCAGGGACAGCCAACAATGAGCAGTTCTTC. Amino acid sequence: CASSLAGTANNEQFF.

The chain carries TRBV29-1 and TRBJ2-1, with D hard to call. The V end lost 7 bases, the J end lost 8 bases, and 12 bases lay between the germline ends. Germline V lookup: CDR1 SQVTM, CDR2 ANQGSEA. The CDR3 has 11 amino acids. CDR3 sequence (DNA): TGCAGCGCCCGCTCCAGGCATGAGCAGTTCTTC. This encodes CSARSRHEQFF.

The V call is TRBV6-2 or TRBV6-3, the J call TRBJ1-6; no clear D gene. Deletions cut 2 bases from V and 0 bases from J, with 8 bases between. Germline CDR1 reads MNHEY; CDR2 reads SVGEGT. The CDR3 has 16 residues. DNA for the CDR3: TGTGCCAGCAGTTACCGACAAGGCTCCTATAATTCACCCCTCCACTTT. Protein sequence: CASSYRQGSYNSPLHF.

This clonotype is labeled as medium-sized. The chain uses TRBV5-1 and TRBJ2-3, with TRBD1 identical over 7 bases. The CDR3 has 18 amino acids. The V segment lost 0 bases and the J segment 1 base; nucleotides outside the gene matches: 11. Germline lookup yields CDR1 SGHRS and CDR2 YFSETQ. CDR3 sequence (DNA): TGCGCCAGCAGCTTGGGACAGGGCCTGACCGGGGGCACAGATACGCAGTATTTT. The encoded protein is CASSLGQGLTGGTDTQYF.

Here the CDR3 DNA reads TGCAGTGCTAGAACCGACAGGGTATCCCAGCCCCAGCATTTT. It translates to CSARTDRVSQPQHF. The chain joins TRBV20-1 to TRBJ1-5; 7 nucleotides line up with TRBD1. Trimming cost V 2 bases and J 7 bases; bases outside gene matches: 8. The CDR3 has 14 residues. The germline V gene has CDR1 DFQATT and CDR2 SNEGSKA (reference sequence).

This chain joins TRBV20-1 and TRBJ1-6, with 7 bases aligning to TRBD1. The CDR3 length is 13 residues. J lost 15 bases, V lost 0 bases, and 8 bases had no gene match. Per germline, CDR1 DFQATT and CDR2 SNEGSKA (reference sequence). The CDR3 is CSARDGGQELLHF. CDR3 bases: TGCAGTGCTAGAGATGGAGGACAGGAGCTCCTCCACTTT.

The V gene is TRBV7-8, the J gene TRBJ2-1; D may be TRBD2 (6 bases). Germline CDR1 is SGHVS and CDR2 is FQNEAQ. Between the trimmed V and J ends, which lost 4 bases and 7 bases, there was a span of 14 bases. The CDR3 totals 14 residues. The CDR3 nucleotides read TGTGCCAGCAGCTGGGGGTGGGGGAGGAATGAGCAGTTCTTC. This codes for CASSWGWGRNEQFF. The variable domain in full, completed from reference TRBV7-8 and TRBJ2-1, reads GAGVSQSPRYKVAKRGQDVALRCDPISGHVSLFWYQQALGQGPEFLTYFQNEAQLDKSGLPSDRFFAERPEGSVSTLKIQRTQQEDSAVYLCASSWGWGRNEQFFGPGTRLTVL.